At least ten counts were recorded for the clone carrying this TCR beta chain. This entry belongs to a study of regulatory T cells in long-lasting Graves disease. The CDR3 consists of 13 residues. Germline V gene lookup returns CDR1 DFQATT and CDR2 SNEGSKA (reference sequence). V lost 3 bases, J lost 4 bases, and 12 bases lay in between. Investigators prepared the TCR beta libraries by applying iRepertoire HTBI primers and Arm-PCR of CDR3 regions. Via MiXCR, TCRdb re-called the multiplex PCR reads, giving one row per CDR3 protein. The table records roughly 520,000 distinct CDR3 sequences, around 12% of them present only once. Described time point: newly diagnosed GD, antithyroid drugs for less than 3 months. The TCR library was prepared using RNA isolated from PBMCs. The same data also contributed to another study, on T cells in Graves' hyperthyroidism and ophthalmopathy. As reported in that work: The majority of expanded thyroid clonotypes above 0.001 also appeared in blood.

J is TRBJ2-5 and V is TRBV20-1; tentatively, D is TRBD2 (6 bases). Sequences were derived from peripheral blood mononuclear cells (PBMCs), sampled at new diagnosis, from a patient treated with antithyroid drugs. The clonotype was recovered from a woman aged 25-40 years with Graves disease. CDR3: CSARSSAGETQYF. The CDR3 bases are TGCAGTGCTAGGTCTAGCGCAGGAGAGACCCAGTACTTC.